This is a list of T cell receptor beta chains from one sample in a study of T cell responses to AZD1222 COVID-19 vaccine. Profiled with immunoSEQ multiplex PCR; TCRdb holds only in-frame clones, not every one. The table has about 140,000 clones, about 90% seen once; the top ten hold about 3%. The starting material was peripheral blood, obtained on day 0 of AZD1222 vaccination. These TCRs come from an adult in good health. Both conserved end residues are part of each CDR3. A D gene is named only where the DNA matches it firmly. Size is omitted from some rows. Given values are once, few, many or a class for expanded clones.

clone_size: NA
j_call: TRBJ1-1
d_call: NA
v_call: TRBV27
cdr3_nt: TGTGCCAGCAGTTTTGGTGGTGGGAGTCTCGAAGCTTTCTTT
cdr3_aa: CASSFGGGSLEAFF

clone_size: NA
j_call: TRBJ2-1
d_call: NA
v_call: TRBV2
cdr3_nt: TGTGCCAGCAGTGAATGGGATATCGATGAGCAGTTCTTC
cdr3_aa: CASSEWDIDEQFF

clone_size: few
j_call: TRBJ2-1
d_call: TRBD2
v_call: TRBV7-3
cdr3_nt: TGTGCCAGCAGCTCCCCCGTGGGACTAGCGGGCCACAATGAGCAGTTCTTC
cdr3_aa: CASSSPVGLAGHNEQFF

clone_size: NA
j_call: TRBJ2-2
d_call: TRBD2
v_call: TRBV29-1
cdr3_nt: TGCAGCGTTGCCGGGCTAGCGGGAGGAGTTTCCGGGGAGCTGTTTTTT
cdr3_aa: CSVAGLAGGVSGELFF

clone_size: NA
j_call: TRBJ2-3
d_call: NA
v_call: TRBV6-5
cdr3_nt: TGTGCCAGCAGTTACTCGACGTCAGCCCGGGATACGCAGTATTTT
cdr3_aa: CASSYSTSARDTQYF

clone_size: NA
j_call: TRBJ1-1
d_call: TRBD1
v_call: TRBV18
cdr3_nt: TGTGCCAGCTCACGGGACAGATTGAACACTGAAGCTTTCTTT
cdr3_aa: CASSRDRLNTEAFF

clone_size: NA
j_call: TRBJ1-5
d_call: TRBD1
v_call: TRBV6-5
cdr3_nt: TGTGCCAGCAAACTCGGACAGGGAGGTCGCCAGCCCCAGCATTTT
cdr3_aa: CASKLGQGGRQPQHF

clone_size: NA
j_call: TRBJ1-1
d_call: NA
v_call: TRBV15
cdr3_nt: TGTGCCACCAGCAGACCCGGGGTGGGGGAAGGGGGAGCTTTCTTT
cdr3_aa: CATSRPGVGEGGAFF

clone_size: NA
j_call: TRBJ2-7
d_call: TRBD2
v_call: TRBV4-1
cdr3_nt: TGCGCCAGCAGCCAAGATCGGGTCGGGACTAGCGGGATCTACGAGCAGTACTTC
cdr3_aa: CASSQDRVGTSGIYEQYF

clone_size: NA
j_call: TRBJ2-3
d_call: NA
v_call: TRBV27
cdr3_nt: TGTGCCAGCAGATCCCTATTAACAGATACGCAGTATTTT
cdr3_aa: CASRSLLTDTQYF

clone_size: NA
j_call: TRBJ1-6
d_call: NA
v_call: TRBV9
cdr3_nt: TGTGCCAGCAGCGTAAGGGGGAATAATTCACCCCTCCACTTT
cdr3_aa: CASSVRGNNSPLHF

clone_size: NA
j_call: TRBJ2-7
d_call: NA
v_call: TRBV11-2
cdr3_nt: TGTGCCAGCAGTACTCACCCCGGTATTGGCGAGCAGTACTTC
cdr3_aa: CASSTHPGIGEQYF

clone_size: NA
j_call: TRBJ1-2
d_call: TRBD1
v_call: TRBV11-1
cdr3_nt: TGTGCCAGCAGCTTAGACCGACAGGGCGACTATGGCTACACCTTC
cdr3_aa: CASSLDRQGDYGYTF

clone_size: few
j_call: TRBJ2-7
d_call: TRBD1
v_call: TRBV7-9
cdr3_nt: TGTGCCAGCACCCACGGGACAGGGACGGGCGAGCAGTACTTC
cdr3_aa: CASTHGTGTGEQYF

clone_size: NA
j_call: TRBJ1-5
d_call: TRBD1
v_call: TRBV28
cdr3_nt: TGTGCCAGCCAGACAGGGGGCCAGCATCAGCCCCAGCATTTT
cdr3_aa: CASQTGGQHQPQHF

clone_size: once
j_call: TRBJ2-3
d_call: TRBD2
v_call: TRBV5-8
cdr3_nt: TGTGCCAGCAGCTTGGCCGGGACTAGCGGTTCCACAGATACGCAGTATTTT
cdr3_aa: CASSLAGTSGSTDTQYF

clone_size: NA
j_call: TRBJ1-6
d_call: NA
v_call: TRBV4-2
cdr3_nt: TGTGCCAGCAGCCCTGGGGCTTATCAGGATAATTCACCCCTCCACTTT
cdr3_aa: CASSPGAYQDNSPLHF

clone_size: NA
j_call: TRBJ1-3
d_call: TRBD1
v_call: TRBV7-2
cdr3_nt: TGTGCCAGCAGCTCTAGGACAGGGAGCTCTGGAAACACCATATATTTT
cdr3_aa: CASSSRTGSSGNTIYF

clone_size: NA
j_call: TRBJ2-7
d_call: NA
v_call: TRBV11-2
cdr3_nt: TGTGCCAGCAGCCCCGCGTGGGGGGGCCACGAGCAGTACTTC
cdr3_aa: CASSPAWGGHEQYF

clone_size: NA
j_call: TRBJ1-2
d_call: TRBD1
v_call: TRBV2
cdr3_nt: TGTGCCAGCAACACAGGGGGCGAGGACTATGGCTACACCTTC
cdr3_aa: CASNTGGEDYGYTF

clone_size: NA
j_call: TRBJ2-7
d_call: TRBD1
v_call: TRBV5-1
cdr3_nt: TGCGCCAGCAGCTTTGCAGGGACAGGGGGTTACGAGCAGTACTTC
cdr3_aa: CASSFAGTGGYEQYF

clone_size: NA
j_call: TRBJ2-7
d_call: TRBD1
v_call: TRBV19
cdr3_nt: TGTGCCAGTAGTAAGGGGACAGTCACCTACGAGCAGTACTTC
cdr3_aa: CASSKGTVTYEQYF

clone_size: NA
j_call: TRBJ2-3
d_call: NA
v_call: TRBV1
cdr3_nt: TGCACCAGCAGCCAAGACCCTCAGGACAAGCGGGGGACAGATACGCAGTATTTT
cdr3_aa: CTSSQDPQDKRGTDTQYF

clone_size: NA
j_call: TRBJ2-3
d_call: NA
v_call: TRBV27
cdr3_nt: TGTGCCAGCAGTATAAGACCCGCAGATACGCAGTATTTT
cdr3_aa: CASSIRPADTQYF

clone_size: few
j_call: TRBJ2-7
d_call: TRBD1
v_call: TRBV2
cdr3_nt: TGTGCCAGCAGCCGGGATACGGACAGGTTCTACGAGCAGTACTTC
cdr3_aa: CASSRDTDRFYEQYF

clone_size: NA
j_call: TRBJ2-1
d_call: TRBD2
v_call: TRBV7-9
cdr3_nt: TGTGCCAGCAGCTTCCACCTAGCTAGCGGGAATCGGAATGAGCAGTTCTTC
cdr3_aa: CASSFHLASGNRNEQFF

clone_size: NA
j_call: TRBJ2-1
d_call: NA
v_call: TRBV7-2
cdr3_nt: TGTGCCAGCAGCTTAAAGTTCCAGAGGGAAGCTCTGAATGAGCAGTTCTTC
cdr3_aa: CASSLKFQREALNEQFF

clone_size: NA
j_call: TRBJ1-4
d_call: NA
v_call: TRBV7-2
cdr3_nt: TGTGCCAGCAGCACGGGACCGGCAACTAATGAAAAACTGTTTTTT
cdr3_aa: CASSTGPATNEKLFF

clone_size: NA
j_call: TRBJ1-1
d_call: NA
v_call: TRBV7-6
cdr3_nt: TGTGCCAGCAGCGCTGGACGGGGGAACACTGAAGCTTTCTTT
cdr3_aa: CASSAGRGNTEAFF

clone_size: NA
j_call: TRBJ2-1
d_call: TRBD2
v_call: TRBV7-2
cdr3_nt: TGTGCCAGCAGCACCCGACTAGCGGGAGGAAGGGAGCAGTTCTTC
cdr3_aa: CASSTRLAGGREQFF

clone_size: NA
j_call: TRBJ1-4
d_call: NA
v_call: TRBV7-2
cdr3_nt: TGTGCCAGCAGCCCCAGGGGTCTAGAAAAACTGTTTTTT
cdr3_aa: CASSPRGLEKLFF

clone_size: few
j_call: TRBJ1-1
d_call: TRBD1
v_call: TRBV4-1
cdr3_nt: TGCGCCAGCAGCCAAGAGCCGGGACAGGGTCACCGAGCTTTCTTT
cdr3_aa: CASSQEPGQGHRAFF

clone_size: NA
j_call: TRBJ1-6
d_call: NA
v_call: TRBV3-1/TRBV3-2
cdr3_nt: TGTGCCAGCAGCCAAGATAACAGCAGACCCCTCCACTTT
cdr3_aa: CASSQDNSRPLHF

clone_size: NA
j_call: TRBJ1-4
d_call: NA
v_call: TRBV28
cdr3_nt: TGTGCCAGCAGTCCAATGAGGGAAAAACTGTTTTTT
cdr3_aa: CASSPMREKLFF

clone_size: NA
j_call: TRBJ2-1
d_call: TRBD2
v_call: TRBV4-1
cdr3_nt: TGCGCCAGCAGCCACACCACCCGCGGGACTACCTACAATGAGCAGTTCTTC
cdr3_aa: CASSHTTRGTTYNEQFF

clone_size: NA
j_call: TRBJ1-2
d_call: NA
v_call: TRBV7-8
cdr3_nt: TGTGCCAGCAGCCTAGGGCTGGTCCACTATGGCTACACCTTC
cdr3_aa: CASSLGLVHYGYTF

clone_size: NA
j_call: TRBJ1-2
d_call: TRBD1
v_call: TRBV7-3
cdr3_nt: TGTGCCAGCAGCCCACGGACAGGGGCTAACTATGGCTACACCTTC
cdr3_aa: CASSPRTGANYGYTF

clone_size: NA
j_call: TRBJ1-4
d_call: TRBD1
v_call: TRBV4-2
cdr3_nt: TGTGCTAGCAGCCAGAAACAGGGGGCTGATGAAAAACTGTTTTTT
cdr3_aa: CASSQKQGADEKLFF

clone_size: NA
j_call: TRBJ1-3
d_call: NA
v_call: TRBV2
cdr3_nt: TGTGCCAGTCGCCTGGACCTCTCTGGAAACACCATATATTTT
cdr3_aa: CASRLDLSGNTIYF

clone_size: NA
j_call: TRBJ2-5
d_call: NA
v_call: TRBV9
cdr3_nt: TGTGCCAGCAGCGTGACTGCTTGGGTTGGGACCCAGTACTTC
cdr3_aa: CASSVTAWVGTQYF

clone_size: NA
j_call: TRBJ2-7
d_call: TRBD1
v_call: TRBV7-2
cdr3_nt: TGTGCCAGCAGGGCCTACGGGCAGGGGGCTCAGGAGCAGTACTTC
cdr3_aa: CASRAYGQGAQEQYF

clone_size: NA
j_call: TRBJ2-7
d_call: TRBD1
v_call: TRBV28
cdr3_nt: TGTGCCAGCAGTCACTCCTCGGGACAGTCCCCCTACGAGCAGTACTTC
cdr3_aa: CASSHSSGQSPYEQYF

clone_size: NA
j_call: TRBJ1-5
d_call: NA
v_call: TRBV19
cdr3_nt: TGTGCCAGTGAGTCACAGGTGGTAAGTCAGCCCCAGCATTTT
cdr3_aa: CASESQVVSQPQHF

clone_size: NA
j_call: TRBJ2-7
d_call: NA
v_call: TRBV21-1
cdr3_nt: TGTGCCAGCAGCAAAGGGGAACAGGGATTACTCGAGCAGTACTTC
cdr3_aa: CASSKGEQGLLEQYF

clone_size: NA
j_call: TRBJ2-1
d_call: TRBD2
v_call: TRBV9
cdr3_nt: TGTGCCAGCAGCGTAGGGCCTAGCGGGGGCAATGAGCAGTTCTTC
cdr3_aa: CASSVGPSGGNEQFF

clone_size: NA
j_call: TRBJ2-5
d_call: TRBD2
v_call: TRBV5-8
cdr3_nt: TGTGCCAGCAGCTTGGCGCTAGCGGGAGCAAAGCAAGAGACCCAGTACTTC
cdr3_aa: CASSLALAGAKQETQYF

clone_size: once
j_call: TRBJ2-3
d_call: TRBD2
v_call: TRBV7-2
cdr3_nt: TGTGCCAGCAGCTTAGGGGGGACTAGCGGGAGCACAGATACGCAGTATTTT
cdr3_aa: CASSLGGTSGSTDTQYF

clone_size: NA
j_call: TRBJ1-4
d_call: NA
v_call: TRBV30
cdr3_nt: TGTGCCGGATTTGGGGCAACTAATGAAAAACTGTTTTTT
cdr3_aa: CAGFGATNEKLFF

clone_size: NA
j_call: TRBJ2-2
d_call: NA
v_call: TRBV9
cdr3_nt: TGTGCCAGCAGCCTCCGGTGGGGGGCTTCGAACACCGGGGAGCTGTTTTTT
cdr3_aa: CASSLRWGASNTGELFF

clone_size: once
j_call: TRBJ2-3
d_call: NA
v_call: TRBV3-1/TRBV3-2
cdr3_nt: TGTGCCAGCAGCCAATCCGGAAAGCCAGATACGCAGTATTTT
cdr3_aa: CASSQSGKPDTQYF

clone_size: NA
j_call: TRBJ2-6
d_call: NA
v_call: TRBV30
cdr3_nt: TGTGCCTGGAGTTTGGGCTTTACCTCTGGGGCCAACGTCCTGACTTTC
cdr3_aa: CAWSLGFTSGANVLTF

clone_size: NA
j_call: TRBJ1-3
d_call: NA
v_call: TRBV4-2
cdr3_nt: TGTGCCAGCAGCCAAGTGGGGCCTGGAAACACCATATATTTT
cdr3_aa: CASSQVGPGNTIYF

clone_size: NA
j_call: TRBJ1-5
d_call: NA
v_call: TRBV6-1
cdr3_nt: TGTGCCAGCAGTGAGCGATTGTCGGGCAATCAGCCCCAGCATTTT
cdr3_aa: CASSERLSGNQPQHF

clone_size: NA
j_call: TRBJ1-3
d_call: NA
v_call: TRBV28
cdr3_nt: TGTGCCAGCAGTACAGGGTTTTATAGCTCTGGAAACACCATATATTTT
cdr3_aa: CASSTGFYSSGNTIYF

clone_size: NA
j_call: TRBJ2-7
d_call: TRBD2
v_call: TRBV5-1
cdr3_nt: TGCGCCAGCAGCTTGATAGGACTAGCGGGAGGGAGCTCCTACGAGCAGTACTTC
cdr3_aa: CASSLIGLAGGSSYEQYF

clone_size: NA
j_call: TRBJ2-5
d_call: NA
v_call: TRBV4-2
cdr3_nt: TGTGCCAGCAGCTGGTCAGAGGGCCAAGAGACCCAGTACTTC
cdr3_aa: CASSWSEGQETQYF

clone_size: NA
j_call: TRBJ1-2
d_call: TRBD1
v_call: TRBV28
cdr3_nt: TGTGCCAGCAGTTTTGGACAGGGGGCTCCTCCCCTCGGCTACACCTTC
cdr3_aa: CASSFGQGAPPLGYTF

clone_size: NA
j_call: TRBJ2-5
d_call: TRBD1
v_call: TRBV7-9
cdr3_nt: TGTGCCAGCAGCCCCGGGACAGCCTATACGAAAGAGACCCAGTACTTC
cdr3_aa: CASSPGTAYTKETQYF

clone_size: NA
j_call: TRBJ1-2
d_call: NA
v_call: TRBV5-6
cdr3_nt: TGTGCCAGCAGCTTGGGACAGTACTATGGCTACACCTTC
cdr3_aa: CASSLGQYYGYTF